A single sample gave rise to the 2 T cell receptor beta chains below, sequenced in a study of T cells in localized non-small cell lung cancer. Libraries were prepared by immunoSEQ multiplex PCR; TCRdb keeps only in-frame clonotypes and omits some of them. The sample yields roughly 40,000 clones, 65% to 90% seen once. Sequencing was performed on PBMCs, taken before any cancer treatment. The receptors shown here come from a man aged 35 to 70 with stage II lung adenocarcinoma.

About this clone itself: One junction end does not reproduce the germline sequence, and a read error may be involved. CDR3 nucleotides: TGTGCCAGCAGTCCCCAGAGGAACCCTGAAGCTTTCTTT. Encoded protein: CASSPQRNPEAFF. The rearrangement joins TRBV28 to TRBJ1-1; D is undetermined. The CDR3 totals 13 residues. Germline V lookup: CDR1 MDHEN, CDR2 SYDVKM.

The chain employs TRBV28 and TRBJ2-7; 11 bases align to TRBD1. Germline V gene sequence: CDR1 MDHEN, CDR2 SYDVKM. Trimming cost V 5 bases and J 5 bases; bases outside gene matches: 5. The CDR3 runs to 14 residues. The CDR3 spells CASSPGQGANEQYF. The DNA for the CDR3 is TGTGCCAGCAGTCCCGGACAGGGGGCCAACGAGCAGTACTTC.